Listed here is a single T cell receptor beta chain. What it binds is not known. The data are from a study of T-cell reconstitution after alpha-beta-depleted transplantation in children. Whole-study results and caveats: In some patients, recipient T cells and intrathymic progenitors surviving conditioning explained high day-60 diversity. The study reportedly traced alpha-beta T cells about two months after transplant to several hundred expanded graft clones. At the one-year point after transplant, T-cell counts and TCRbeta diversity were found to come mostly from T cells that had been newly produced.

CDR1 KGHDR and CDR2 SFDVKD come from the germline V gene. The CDR3 is made up of 14 amino acids. The V end was cut by 9 bases, the J end by 7 bases, with 17 bases between. Molecular barcoding with unique molecular identifiers was used for the TCRbeta library. TCRdb used MiXCR to reprocess the PCR reads, holding one entry per CDR3 protein. The data contain fewer than 550,000 distinct CDR3 sequences, roughly 10% of them seen just once; the ten biggest clones take up roughly 2%. The specimen was PBMCs, collected before TCRalphabeta/CD19-depleted stem cell transplant. The rearrangement links TRBV24-1 to TRBJ2-2, with D possibly being TRBD1 (5 bases). This clonotype originated in a child younger than 10 with inherited bone marrow failure, due to receive a stem cell transplant. CDR3 sequence: CATGKAGSDGELFF. As DNA, the CDR3 is TGTGCCACCGGTAAAGCAGGGTCCGACGGGGAGCTGTTTTTT.